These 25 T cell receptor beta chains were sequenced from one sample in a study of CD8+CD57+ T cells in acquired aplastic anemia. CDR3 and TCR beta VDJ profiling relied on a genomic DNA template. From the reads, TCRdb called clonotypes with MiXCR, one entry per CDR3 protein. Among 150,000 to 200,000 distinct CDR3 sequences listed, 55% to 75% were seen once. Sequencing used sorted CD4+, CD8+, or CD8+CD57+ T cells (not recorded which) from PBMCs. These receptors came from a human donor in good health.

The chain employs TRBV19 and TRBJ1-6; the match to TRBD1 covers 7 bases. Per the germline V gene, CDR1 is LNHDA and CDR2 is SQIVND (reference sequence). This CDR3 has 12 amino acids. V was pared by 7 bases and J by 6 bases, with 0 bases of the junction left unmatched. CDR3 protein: CASTGGNSPLHF. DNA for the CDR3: TGTGCCAGTACAGGGGGTAATTCACCCCTCCACTTT.

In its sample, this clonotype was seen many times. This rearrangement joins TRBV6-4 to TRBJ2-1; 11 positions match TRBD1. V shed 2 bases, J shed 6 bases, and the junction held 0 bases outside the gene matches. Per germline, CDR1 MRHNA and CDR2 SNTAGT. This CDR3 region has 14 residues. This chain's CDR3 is CASSDGTGGNEQFF. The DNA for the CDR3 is TGTGCCAGCAGTGACGGGACAGGGGGCAATGAGCAGTTCTTC.

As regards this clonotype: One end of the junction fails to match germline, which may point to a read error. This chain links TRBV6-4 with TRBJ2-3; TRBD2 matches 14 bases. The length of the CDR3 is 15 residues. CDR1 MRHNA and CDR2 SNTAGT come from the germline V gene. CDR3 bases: TGTGCCGGCAGTCGGACTAGCGGGGGGTTGGATACGCAGTACTTT. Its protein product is CAGSRTSGGLDTQYF.

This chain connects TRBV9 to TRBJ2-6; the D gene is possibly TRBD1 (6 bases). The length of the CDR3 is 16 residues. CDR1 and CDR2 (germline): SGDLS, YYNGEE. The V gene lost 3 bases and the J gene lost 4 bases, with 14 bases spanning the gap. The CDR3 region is CASSASQGPGANVLTF. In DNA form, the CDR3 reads TGTGCCAGCAGCGCATCACAGGGTCCGGGGGCCAACGTCCTGACTTTC.

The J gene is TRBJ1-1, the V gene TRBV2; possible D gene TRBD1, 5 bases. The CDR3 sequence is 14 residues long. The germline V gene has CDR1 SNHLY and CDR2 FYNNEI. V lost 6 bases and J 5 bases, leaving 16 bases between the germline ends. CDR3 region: CASSDTLGGTEAFF. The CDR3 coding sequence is TGTGCCAGCAGCGACACCTTGGGGGGGACTGAAGCTTTCTTT. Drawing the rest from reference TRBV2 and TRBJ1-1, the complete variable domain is EPEVTQTPSHQVTQMGQEVILRCVPISNHLYFYWYRQILGQKVEFLVSFYNNEISEKSEIFDDQFSVERPDGSNFTLKIRSTKLEDSAMYFCASSDTLGGTEAFFGQGTRLTVV.

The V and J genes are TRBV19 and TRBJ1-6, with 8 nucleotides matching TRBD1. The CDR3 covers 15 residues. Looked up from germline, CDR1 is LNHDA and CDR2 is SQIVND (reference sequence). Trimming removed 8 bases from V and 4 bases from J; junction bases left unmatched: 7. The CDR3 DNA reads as TGTGCCAGTTCGGCAGGGGGCAGGTATAATTCACCCCTCCACTTT. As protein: CASSAGGRYNSPLHF.

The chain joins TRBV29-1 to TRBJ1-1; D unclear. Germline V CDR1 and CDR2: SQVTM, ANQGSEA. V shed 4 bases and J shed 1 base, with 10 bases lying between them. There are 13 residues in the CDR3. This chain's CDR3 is CSVVAHGNTEAFF. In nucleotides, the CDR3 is TGCAGCGTTGTAGCCCACGGGAACACTGAAGCTTTCTTT. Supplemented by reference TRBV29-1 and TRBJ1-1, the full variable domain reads SAVISQKPSRDICQRGTSLTIQCQVDSQVTMMFWYRQQPGQSLTLIATANQGSEATYESGFVIDKFPISRPNLTFSTLTVSNMSPEDSSIYLCSVVAHGNTEAFFGQGTRLTVV.

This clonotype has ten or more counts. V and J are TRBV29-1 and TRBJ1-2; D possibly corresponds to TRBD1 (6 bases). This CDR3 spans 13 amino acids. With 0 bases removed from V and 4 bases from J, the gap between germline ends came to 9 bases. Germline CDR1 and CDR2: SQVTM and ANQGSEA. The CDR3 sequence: CSVEEAGVYGYTF. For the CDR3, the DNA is TGCAGCGTTGAAGAGGCAGGGGTCTATGGCTACACCTTC.

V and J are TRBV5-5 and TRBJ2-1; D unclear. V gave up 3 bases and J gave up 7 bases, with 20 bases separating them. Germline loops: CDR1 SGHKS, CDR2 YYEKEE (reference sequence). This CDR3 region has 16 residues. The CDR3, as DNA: TGTGCCAGCAGCTATCGACTTTCGGACGGGTTGAATGAGCAGTTCTTC. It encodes CASSYRLSDGLNEQFF. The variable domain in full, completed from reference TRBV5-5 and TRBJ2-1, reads DAGVTQSPTHLIKTRGQQVTLRCSPISGHKSVSWYQQVLGQGPQFIFQYYEKEERGRGNFPDRFSARQFPNYSSELNVNALLLGDSALYLCASSYRLSDGLNEQFFGPGTRLTVL.

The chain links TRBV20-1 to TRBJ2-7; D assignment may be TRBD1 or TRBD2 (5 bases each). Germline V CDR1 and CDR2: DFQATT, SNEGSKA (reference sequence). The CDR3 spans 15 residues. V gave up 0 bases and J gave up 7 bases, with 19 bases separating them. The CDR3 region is CSARDPGPSLGEQYF. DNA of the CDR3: TGCAGTGCTAGAGATCCGGGACCGAGCCTGGGGGAGCAGTACTTC.

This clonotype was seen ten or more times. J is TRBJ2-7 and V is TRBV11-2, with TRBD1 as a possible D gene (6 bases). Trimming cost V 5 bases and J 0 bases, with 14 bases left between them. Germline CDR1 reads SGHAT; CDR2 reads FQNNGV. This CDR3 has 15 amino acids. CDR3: CASSPRGQRSYEQYF. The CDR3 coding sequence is TGTGCCAGCAGCCCCCGGGGACAACGCTCCTACGAGCAGTACTTC.

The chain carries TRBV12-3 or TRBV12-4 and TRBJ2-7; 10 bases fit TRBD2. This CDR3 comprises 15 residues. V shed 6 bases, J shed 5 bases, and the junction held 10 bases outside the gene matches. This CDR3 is CASSVSGTSDDEQYF. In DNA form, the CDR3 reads TGTGCCAGCAGCGTGTCCGGGACTAGCGACGACGAGCAGTACTTC.

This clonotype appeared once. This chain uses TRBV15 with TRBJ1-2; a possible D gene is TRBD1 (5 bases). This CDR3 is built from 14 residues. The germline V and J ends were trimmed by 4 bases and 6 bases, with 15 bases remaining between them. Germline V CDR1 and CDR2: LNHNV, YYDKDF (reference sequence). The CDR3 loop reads CATSTAGLRDGYTF. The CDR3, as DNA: TGTGCCACCAGCACCGCCGGGCTCAGGGATGGCTACACCTTC.

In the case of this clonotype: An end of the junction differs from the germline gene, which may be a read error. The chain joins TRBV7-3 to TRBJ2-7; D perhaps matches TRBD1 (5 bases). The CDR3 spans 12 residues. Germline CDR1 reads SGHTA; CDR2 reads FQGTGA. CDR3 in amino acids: CSSTSDSYEQYF. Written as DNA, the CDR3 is TGTTCCAGCACGTCTGACAGCTACGAGCAGTACTTC.

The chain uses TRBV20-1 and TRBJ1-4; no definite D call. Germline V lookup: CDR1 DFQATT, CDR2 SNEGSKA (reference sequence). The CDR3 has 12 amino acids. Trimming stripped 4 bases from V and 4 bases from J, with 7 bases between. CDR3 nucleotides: TGCAGTGCTAAACAGCTTAATGAAAAACTGTTTTTT. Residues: CSAKQLNEKLFF.

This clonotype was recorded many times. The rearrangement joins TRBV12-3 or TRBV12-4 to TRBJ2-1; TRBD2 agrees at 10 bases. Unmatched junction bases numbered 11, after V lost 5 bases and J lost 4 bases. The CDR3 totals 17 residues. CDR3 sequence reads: CASSPLVAGGPYNEQFF. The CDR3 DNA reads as TGTGCCAGCAGTCCCCTGGTAGCGGGAGGCCCTTACAATGAGCAGTTCTTC.

The CDR3 DNA sequence: TGTGCCAGCAGTTCCCTCCAGGGGGGACAGGGAGGCGGCACCGGGGAGCTGTTTTTT. Amino acid sequence: CASSSLQGGQGGGTGELFF. The rearrangement links TRBV25-1 to TRBJ2-2; 9 bases agree with TRBD1. Germline trimming cut 5 bases from V and 4 bases from J; bases unmatched to any gene: 17. Germline values: CDR1 MGHDK, CDR2 SYGVNS. The CDR3 covers 19 residues.

The CDR3 reads CAMASGGSTIYEQYF. The CDR3 DNA follows: TGCGCCATGGCTAGCGGGGGGTCGACGATCTACGAGCAGTACTTC. The V gene is TRBV10-1, the J gene TRBJ2-7; 11 bases fit TRBD2. Germline V CDR1 and CDR2: WNHNN, SYGVQD (reference sequence). This CDR3 contains 15 residues. V trimming: 10 bases; J trimming: 3 bases; junction bases outside the gene matches: 11.

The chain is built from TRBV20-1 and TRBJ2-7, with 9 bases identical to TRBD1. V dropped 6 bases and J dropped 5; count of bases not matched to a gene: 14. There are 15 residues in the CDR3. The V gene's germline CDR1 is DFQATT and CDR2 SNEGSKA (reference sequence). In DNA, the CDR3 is TGCAGTGCCACTCGTGCCGGGACAGGGTACAACGAGCAGTACTTC. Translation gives CSATRAGTGYNEQYF.

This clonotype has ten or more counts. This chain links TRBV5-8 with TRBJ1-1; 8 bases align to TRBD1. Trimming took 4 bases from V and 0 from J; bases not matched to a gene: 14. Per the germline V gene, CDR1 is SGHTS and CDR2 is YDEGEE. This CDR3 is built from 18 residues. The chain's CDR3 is CASSPEGGQVGMNTEAFF. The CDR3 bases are TGTGCCAGCAGCCCGGAGGGGGGACAGGTCGGGATGAACACTGAAGCTTTCTTT.

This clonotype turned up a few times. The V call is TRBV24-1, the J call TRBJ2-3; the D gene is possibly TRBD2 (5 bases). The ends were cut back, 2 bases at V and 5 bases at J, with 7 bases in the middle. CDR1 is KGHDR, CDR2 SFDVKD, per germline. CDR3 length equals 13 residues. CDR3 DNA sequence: TGTGCCACCAGTGATTCCGGGGTAGATACGCAGTATTTT. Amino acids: CATSDSGVDTQYF.

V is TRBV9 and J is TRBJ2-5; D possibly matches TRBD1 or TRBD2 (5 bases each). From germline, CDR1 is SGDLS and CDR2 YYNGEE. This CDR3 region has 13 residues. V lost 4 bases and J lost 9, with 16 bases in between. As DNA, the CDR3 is TGTGCCAGCAGCTTAGGGACCCCCTCCCCCCAGTACTTC. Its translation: CASSLGTPSPQYF.

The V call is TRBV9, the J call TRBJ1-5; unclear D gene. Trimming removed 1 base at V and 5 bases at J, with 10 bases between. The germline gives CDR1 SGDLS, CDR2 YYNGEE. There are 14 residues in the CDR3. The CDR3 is CASSVMGGDQPQHF. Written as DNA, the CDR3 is TGTGCCAGCAGCGTAATGGGCGGGGATCAGCCCCAGCATTTT.

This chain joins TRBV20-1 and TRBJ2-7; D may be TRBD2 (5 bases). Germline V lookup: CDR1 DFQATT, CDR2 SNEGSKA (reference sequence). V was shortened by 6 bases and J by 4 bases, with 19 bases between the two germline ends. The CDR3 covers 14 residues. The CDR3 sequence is CSAGTRILPYEQYF. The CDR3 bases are TGCAGTGCAGGAACTAGGATTTTACCGTACGAGCAGTACTTC.

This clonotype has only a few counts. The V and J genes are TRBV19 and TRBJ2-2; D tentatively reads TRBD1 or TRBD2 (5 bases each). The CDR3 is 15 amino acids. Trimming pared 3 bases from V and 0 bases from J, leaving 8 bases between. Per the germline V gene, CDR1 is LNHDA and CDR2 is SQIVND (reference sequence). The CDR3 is CASSIGGSNTGELFF. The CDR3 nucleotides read TGTGCCAGTAGTATTGGGGGTTCGAACACCGGGGAGCTGTTTTTT.